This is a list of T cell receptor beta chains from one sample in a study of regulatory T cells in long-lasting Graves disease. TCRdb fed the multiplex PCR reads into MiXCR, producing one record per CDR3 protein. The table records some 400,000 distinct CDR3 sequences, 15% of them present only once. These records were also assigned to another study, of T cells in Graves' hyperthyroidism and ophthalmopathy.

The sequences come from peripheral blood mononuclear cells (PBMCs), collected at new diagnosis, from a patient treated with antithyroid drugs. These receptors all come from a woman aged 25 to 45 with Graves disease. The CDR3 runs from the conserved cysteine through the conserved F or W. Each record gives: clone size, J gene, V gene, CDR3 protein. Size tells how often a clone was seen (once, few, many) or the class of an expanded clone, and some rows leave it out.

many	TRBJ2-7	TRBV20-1	CSATGTSDGLSYEQYF
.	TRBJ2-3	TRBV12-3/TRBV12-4	CASSLAGPGQGPDTQYF
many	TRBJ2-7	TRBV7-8	CASSRTVAAYEQYF
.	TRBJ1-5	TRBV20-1	CSALPSLSQPQHF
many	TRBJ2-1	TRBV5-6	CASSLGLAEPNEQFF
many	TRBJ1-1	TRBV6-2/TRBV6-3	CASSYGHTNTEAFF
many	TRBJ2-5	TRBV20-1	CSARTGLETQYF
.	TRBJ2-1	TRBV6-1	CASRDRVRRLAGVNEQFF
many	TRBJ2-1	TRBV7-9	CASSTRSIASPNEQFF
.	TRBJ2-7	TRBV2	CASSQDPRDGPYEQYF
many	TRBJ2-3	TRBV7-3	CASSLMGRSTDTQYF
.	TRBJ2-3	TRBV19	CASAVLAVNTDTQYF
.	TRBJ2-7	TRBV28	CASSPRGFYEQYF
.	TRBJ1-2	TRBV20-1	CSASFTGGVGYTF
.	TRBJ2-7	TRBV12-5	CASVLHPRGPERRGYEQYF
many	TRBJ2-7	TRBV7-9	CASSPPPGTSGTPYEQYF
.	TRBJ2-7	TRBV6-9	CASSYRGAGVYEQYF
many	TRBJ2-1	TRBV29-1	CSGSDPSYYNEQFF
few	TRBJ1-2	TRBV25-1	CASSEWGRVGYTF
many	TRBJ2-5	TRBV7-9	CATSGLQETQYF
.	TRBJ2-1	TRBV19	CASSSPGARGGNEQFF
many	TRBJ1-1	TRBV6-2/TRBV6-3	CASSYTAGRRLGTEAFF
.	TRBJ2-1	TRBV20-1	CSARDPGGNEQFF
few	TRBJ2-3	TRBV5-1	CASSTNRDTQYF
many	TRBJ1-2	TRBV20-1	CSARKGGIDYGYTF
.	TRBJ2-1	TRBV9	CASSVATIGSGVEQFF